Below are 20 T cell receptor beta chains sequenced from a single sample in a study of T cell responses to AZD1222 COVID-19 vaccine. The table came from immunoSEQ multiplex PCR; TCRdb's copy has only in-frame clones and leaves some out. The repertoire holds roughly 97,000 clones, with 93% as singletons. This specimen was peripheral blood, taken on day 0 of AZD1222 vaccination. These receptors all come from an adult in good health.

The chain links TRBV25-1 to TRBJ2-1; 11 bases are a match to TRBD2. Germline V gene data show CDR1 as MGHDK and CDR2 as SYGVNS. V shed 6 bases, J shed 8 bases, and the junction held 6 bases outside the gene matches. This CDR3 comprises 14 residues. The CDR3 region is CASSTSGSGDEQFF. The CDR3 bases are TGTGCCAGCAGCACTAGCGGGAGTGGCGATGAGCAGTTCTTC.

This chain links TRBV9 with TRBJ2-5; D is perhaps TRBD1 or TRBD2 (6 bases each). The length of the CDR3 is 15 residues. V was shortened by 0 bases and J by 9 bases, with 18 bases between the two germline ends. CDR1 is SGDLS and CDR2 is YYNGEE in the germline V gene. CDR3 residues: CASSVGVGTSGAQYF. CDR3 DNA sequence: TGTGCCAGCAGCGTAGGTGTGGGGACTTCAGGGGCCCAGTACTTC.

This rearrangement joins TRBV6-5 to TRBJ1-4; D uncertain. Trimming removed 8 bases from V and 0 bases from J, with 7 bases in between. CDR1 and CDR2 from the germline V gene are MNHEY and SVGAGI. The CDR3 has 13 amino acids. The CDR3 region has the DNA TGTGCCAGCCAACAGCCAACTAATGAAAAACTGTTTTTT. This gives the protein CASQQPTNEKLFF.

The J gene is TRBJ2-2, the V gene TRBV7-2; D uncertain. Germline values: CDR1 SGHTA, CDR2 FQGNSA. This CDR3 spans 16 amino acids. Trimming removed 5 bases at V and 3 bases at J, with 16 bases between. CDR3 DNA sequence: TGTGCCAGCAGCCCCCAGCCGGCAACCTACACCGGGGAGCTGTTTTTT. Encoded protein: CASSPQPATYTGELFF. Full variable domain (outside the CDR3, taken from reference TRBV7-2 and TRBJ2-2): GAGVSQSPSNKVTEKGKDVELRCDPISGHTALYWYRQSLGQGLEFLIYFQGNSAPDKSGLPSDRFSAERTGGSVSTLTIQRTQQEDSAVYLCASSPQPATYTGELFFGEGSRLTVL.

The chain links TRBV28 to TRBJ2-1; 10 bases are shared with TRBD2. Germline CDR1 reads MDHEN; CDR2 reads SYDVKM. V lost 6 bases and J lost 4; bases outside the gene matches: 6. The CDR3 consists of 15 residues. This chain's CDR3 is CASRLGLAEYNEQFF. The DNA of the CDR3 is TGTGCCAGCAGGCTAGGACTAGCGGAATACAATGAGCAGTTCTTC.

The DNA of the CDR3 is TGCGCCAGCAGCTTGGGCCCTTCAGGGGGAGGCTATGGCTACACCTTC. Translated, it gives CASSLGPSGGGYGYTF. This chain connects TRBV5-1 to TRBJ1-2, with 7 bases lining up with TRBD1. Germline values: CDR1 SGHRS, CDR2 YFSETQ. The CDR3 loop spans 16 amino acids. V shed 0 bases, J shed 4 bases, and the junction held 9 bases outside the gene matches.

This rearrangement joins TRBV5-4 to TRBJ2-1, with 11 bases matching TRBD2. The CDR3 is 18 amino acids. Trimming at V came to 4 bases and at J to 1 base, leaving 10 bases not matched to a gene. CDR1 is SGHNT and CDR2 is YYREEE in the germline V gene (reference sequence). CDR3 coding DNA: TGTGCCAGCAGCCGTGGGCTAGCGGGAGGAGGATCCTACAATGAGCAGTTCTTC. Its protein is CASSRGLAGGGSYNEQFF.

This chain links TRBV10-3 with TRBJ1-2; 7 nucleotides agree with TRBD1. The CDR3 sequence is 15 residues long. CDR1 and CDR2 from the germline V gene are ENHRY and SYGVKD. V trimming: 4 bases; J trimming: 8 bases; junction bases outside the gene matches: 13. This CDR3 is CAISGPSQGGGGYTF. CDR3 in DNA: TGTGCCATCAGTGGGCCGTCGCAAGGGGGCGGCGGCTACACCTTC.

The J gene is TRBJ2-2, the V gene TRBV18, with 8 bases aligning to TRBD1. Germline V gives CDR1 KGHSH, CDR2 LQKENI. The ends lost 4 bases at V and 6 bases at J; junction bases unmatched: 10. The CDR3 totals 16 residues. The CDR3 region is CASSRGQGHNAGELFF. The DNA of the CDR3 is TGTGCCAGCTCACGAGGACAGGGCCACAACGCCGGGGAGCTGTTTTTT.

CDR3 region: CASSPGGLNEKLFF. The CDR3 DNA follows: TGTGCCAGCTCACCCGGGGGCCTTAATGAAAAACTGTTTTTT. This sequence joins TRBV18 and TRBJ1-4; weak D call: TRBD1 (6 bases). The CDR3 consists of 14 residues. Trimming pared 3 bases from V and 4 bases from J, leaving 9 bases between. Per the germline V gene, CDR1 is KGHSH and CDR2 is LQKENI.

This clone was observed a single time. V and J are TRBV6-5 and TRBJ2-5, with TRBD1 matching over 9 bases. Germline values: CDR1 MNHEY, CDR2 SVGAGI. Germline trimming cut 7 bases from V and 1 base from J; bases unmatched to any gene: 4. The CDR3 totals 14 residues. The CDR3 DNA sequence: TGTGCCAGCACCCTGGACAGGGGCCAAGAGACCCAGTACTTC. Translation gives CASTLDRGQETQYF.

This chain uses TRBV6-2 or TRBV6-3 with TRBJ2-5; D gene unclear. Trimming shortened V by 0 bases and J by 4 bases, and 6 bases separated the two germline ends. The germline V gene encodes CDR1 MNHEY and CDR2 SVGEGT. CDR3 size: 13 residues. In DNA form, the CDR3 reads TGTGCCAGCAGTTACTCCGGCGTAGAGACCCAGTACTTC. Its protein is CASSYSGVETQYF.

The chain recombines TRBV15 with TRBJ2-6, with D possibly TRBD2 on 6 matching bases. CDR3 length: 17 residues. Germline V gives CDR1 LNHNV, CDR2 YYDKDF (reference sequence). Trimming cost V 3 bases and J 2 bases, with 14 bases left between them. CDR3 protein: CATSSWRGGAGANVLTF. CDR3 DNA: TGTGCCACCAGCAGCTGGCGGGGAGGTGCTGGGGCCAACGTCCTGACTTTC.

V gene TRBV2 combines with J gene TRBJ1-6, with 9 bases lining up with TRBD1. V gave up 2 bases and J gave up 7 bases; unmatched junction bases: 3. Germline CDR1 and CDR2: SNHLY and FYNNEI. CDR3 length: 15 residues. The CDR3 loop reads CASSENRGRNSPLHF. The DNA for the CDR3 is TGTGCCAGCAGTGAAAACAGGGGGCGGAATTCACCCCTCCACTTT.

This chain links TRBV28 with TRBJ2-5, with D hard to call. V dropped 6 bases and J dropped 2 bases, with 7 bases sitting between them. In germline, CDR1 is MDHEN, CDR2 SYDVKM. There are 12 residues in the CDR3. The CDR3 DNA is TGTGCCAGCAGCGGAAGTCAAGAGACCCAGTACTTC. Protein: CASSGSQETQYF.

The chain uses TRBV5-8 and TRBJ2-3; no firm D call. Looked up from germline, CDR1 is SGHTS and CDR2 is YDEGEE. The CDR3 is 12 residues long. Between the trimmed V and J ends, which lost 4 bases and 3 bases, there was a span of 6 bases. The CDR3 spells CASSRRTDTQYF. The CDR3 DNA follows: TGTGCCAGCAGCCGAAGGACAGATACGCAGTATTTT.

This chain connects TRBV5-1 to TRBJ1-4; 7 bases are shared with TRBD1. The CDR3 loop spans 16 amino acids. CDR1 is SGHRS and CDR2 is YFSETQ in the germline V gene. With 4 bases clipped from V and 0 bases from J, the junction kept 6 bases outside the gene matches. The CDR3 sequence: CASSGGQSATNEKLFF. In DNA form, the CDR3 reads TGCGCCAGCAGCGGGGGACAGTCTGCAACTAATGAAAAACTGTTTTTT.

This chain uses TRBV19 with TRBJ2-3, with 9 nucleotides matching TRBD1. The junction had 2 bases not matched to a gene; V was cut back by 6 bases and J by 1 base. The CDR3 spans 14 residues. Per germline, CDR1 LNHDA and CDR2 SQIVND (reference sequence). The CDR3: CASSRDRGTDTQYF. Here the CDR3 DNA reads TGTGCCAGTAGCCGGGACAGGGGCACAGATACGCAGTATTTT.

The chain combines TRBV7-2 with TRBJ2-1, with 10 nucleotides matching TRBD1. This CDR3 has 12 residues. The V gene end was trimmed by 5 bases and the J gene end by 11 bases; junction bases not matched to a gene: 3. Germline loops: CDR1 SGHTA, CDR2 FQGNSA. The CDR3 region is CASSATGGQQFF. The CDR3 DNA sequence: TGTGCCAGCAGCGCGACAGGGGGCCAGCAGTTCTTC.

J is TRBJ2-3 and V is TRBV5-4, with TRBD2 identical over 10 bases. This CDR3 has 16 amino acids. Germline V gene data show CDR1 as SGHNT and CDR2 as YYREEE (reference sequence). Losses at the gene ends were 4 bases for V and 5 bases for J; bases not matched to a gene: 10. The CDR3 region has the DNA TGTGCCAGCAGCACAGGAGCGGGAGGGCTGGGAGATACGCAGTATTTT. Its protein is CASSTGAGGLGDTQYF.